The 25 T cell receptor beta chains reported below all come from one sample, sequenced in a study of shared clonotypes between healthy human individuals. Using immunoSEQ multiplex PCR, the repertoire was profiled, and TCRdb retains in-frame clones only, with some absent. Of about 2 million clones listed, about 95% are singletons. Positive CCR7 selection of CD45RO-negative cells yielded the naive CD8 cells, and terminally differentiated effector memory CD45RA+ cells were excluded. The specimen was naive CD8+ T cells sorted from blood. These TCRs come from a man between 18 and 29 years old in good health.

The chain is built from TRBV9 and TRBJ1-5; no reliable D call. Germline V gives CDR1 SGDLS, CDR2 YYNGEE. This CDR3 has 14 amino acids. V was clipped by 2 bases and J by 6 bases, with 12 bases between them. The CDR3 reads CASSVGGVGQPQHF. For the CDR3, the DNA is TGTGCCAGCAGCGTCGGTGGGGTCGGTCAGCCCCAGCATTTT.

This chain links TRBV4-1 with TRBJ1-5; D perhaps matches TRBD1 (5 bases). CDR1 and CDR2 from the germline V gene are MGHRA and YSYEKL. The V end was cut by 0 bases, the J end by 6 bases, with 18 bases between. The CDR3 consists of 17 residues. This chain's CDR3 is CASSQDFLGTLGQPQHF. CDR3 nucleotide sequence: TGCGCCAGCAGCCAAGATTTCCTCGGGACCCTTGGTCAGCCCCAGCATTTT.

The rearrangement uses TRBV7-1 and TRBJ2-7; the D is unclear. TRBV7-1 is treated as an ORF (open reading frame) with a function not yet certain. CDR3 size: 14 residues. Trimming removed 5 bases at V and 3 bases at J, with 14 bases between. Here the CDR3 reads CASSPPAPNYEQYF. The CDR3 coding sequence is TGTGCCAGCAGCCCCCCCGCACCCAACTACGAGCAGTACTTC.

This clone was seen only once. The DNA of the CDR3 is TGTGCCAGCAGCTCGGATTGGACAGTCATTGCTTTCTTT. Amino acids: CASSSDWTVIAFF. The V gene is TRBV5-8, the J gene TRBJ1-1; maybe TRBD1 (6 bases). This CDR3 has 13 amino acids. Per germline, CDR1 SGHTS and CDR2 YDEGEE. The germline V and J ends were trimmed by 3 bases and 11 bases, with 17 bases remaining between them. The full variable domain, in which reference TRBV5-8 and TRBJ1-1 provide the parts outside the CDR3, is EAGVTQSPTHLIKTRGQQATLRCSPISGHTSVYWYQQALGLGLQFLLWYDEGEERNRGNFPPRFSGRQFPNYSSELNVNALELEDSALYLCASSSDWTVIAFFGQGTRLTVV.

V is TRBV28 and J is TRBJ2-7; D gene unclear. The germline V gene encodes CDR1 MDHEN and CDR2 SYDVKM. The CDR3 covers 12 residues. Trimming stripped 0 bases from V and 5 bases from J, with 5 bases between. The CDR3 loop reads CASSLWADEQYF. The CDR3 DNA reads TGTGCCAGCAGTTTATGGGCCGACGAGCAGTACTTC. Variable domain in full (rest from reference TRBV28 and TRBJ2-7): DVKVTQSSRYLVKRTGEKVFLECVQDMDHENMFWYRQDPGLGLRLIYFSYDVKMKEKGDIPEGYSVSREKKERFSLILESASTNQTSMYLCASSLWADEQYFGPGTRLTVT.

The rearrangement links TRBV9 to TRBJ2-5, with a tentative D call TRBD2 (5 bases). Germline assignment: CDR1 SGDLS and CDR2 YYNGEE. Trimming shortened V by 0 bases and J by 5 bases, and 11 bases separated the two germline ends. CDR3 length: 14 residues. The CDR3 nucleotides read TGTGCCAGCAGCGTAGGGGAGTTGGGGGAGACCCAGTACTTC. It translates to CASSVGELGETQYF. The variable domain in full, completed from reference TRBV9 and TRBJ2-5, reads DSGVTQTPKHLITATGQRVTLRCSPRSGDLSVYWYQQSLDQGLQFLIQYYNGEERAKGNILERFSAQQFPDLHSELNLSSLELGDSALYFCASSVGELGETQYFGPGTRLLVL.

V gene TRBV7-2 combines with J gene TRBJ2-3; D may be TRBD2 (6 bases). The CDR3 extends over 15 amino acids. Germline CDR1 reads SGHTA; CDR2 reads FQGNSA. Trimming removed 5 bases from V and 6 bases from J, with 18 bases in between. CDR3 residues: CASSHRDSAHDTQYF. CDR3 nucleotide sequence: TGTGCCAGCAGCCATCGGGACTCCGCACACGATACGCAGTATTTT. The full variable domain, completed using reference TRBV7-2 and TRBJ2-3, is GAGVSQSPSNKVTEKGKDVELRCDPISGHTALYWYRQSLGQGLEFLIYFQGNSAPDKSGLPSDRFSAERTGGSVSTLTIQRTQQEDSAVYLCASSHRDSAHDTQYFGPGTRLTVL.

This chain links TRBV9 with TRBJ1-1; D gene unclear. V was cut by 3 bases and J by 4 bases, with 10 bases left in between. The CDR3 spans 13 residues. Looked up from germline, CDR1 is SGDLS and CDR2 is YYNGEE. The CDR3 here is CASSAGDPTEAFF. CDR3 sequence (DNA): TGTGCCAGCAGCGCCGGAGACCCCACTGAAGCTTTCTTT.

The J gene is TRBJ1-1, the V gene TRBV9, with TRBD1 as a possible D gene (6 bases). Trimming took 3 bases from V and 1 from J, leaving 13 bases between them. The CDR3 is 15 residues long. The germline gives CDR1 SGDLS, CDR2 YYNGEE. CDR3 sequence: CASSASGGANTEAFF. CDR3 DNA sequence: TGTGCCAGCAGCGCCTCGGGGGGGGCGAACACTGAAGCTTTCTTT. The whole variable domain, filled in from reference TRBV9 and TRBJ1-1, reads DSGVTQTPKHLITATGQRVTLRCSPRSGDLSVYWYQQSLDQGLQFLIQYYNGEERAKGNILERFSAQQFPDLHSELNLSSLELGDSALYFCASSASGGANTEAFFGQGTRLTVV.

The rearrangement links TRBV6-5 to TRBJ1-4, with TRBD1 matching 10 bases. There are 15 residues in the CDR3. CDR1 is MNHEY, CDR2 SVGAGI, per germline. The V and J ends lost 6 bases and 8 bases, in that order; junction bases with no gene match: 9. The CDR3 spells CASRSGTGEREKLFF. The CDR3, as DNA: TGTGCCAGCAGGTCCGGGACAGGGGAACGAGAAAAACTGTTTTTT.

This chain connects TRBV6-1 to TRBJ2-1, with 7 positions matching TRBD1. The V gene end was trimmed by 3 bases and the J gene end by 5 bases; junction bases not matched to a gene: 16. Per germline, CDR1 MNHNS and CDR2 SASEGT. This CDR3 is 18 amino acids long. CDR3 sequence: CASSDTPPTGRVHNEQFF. The CDR3 nucleotides read TGTGCCAGCAGTGATACCCCTCCGACAGGGCGGGTACACAATGAGCAGTTCTTC.

On this clone: Other nucleotide sequences in the sample specify the same CDR3. The chain links TRBV6-5 to TRBJ1-2; D is perhaps TRBD1 (6 bases). The V end lost 2 bases, the J end lost 3 bases, and 10 bases lay between the germline ends. The CDR3 is 14 amino acids. Germline-derived CDR1 and CDR2 are MNHEY and SVGAGI. This CDR3 is CASSYAEGDYGYTF. The CDR3 nucleotides are TGTGCCAGCAGTTACGCAGAGGGGGACTATGGCTACACCTTC.

This sequence joins TRBV7-9 and TRBJ2-7; 7 nucleotides agree with TRBD2. The CDR3 runs 15 residues. The V segment lost 0 bases and the J segment 3 bases; nucleotides outside the gene matches: 5. Per the germline V gene, CDR1 is SEHNR and CDR2 is FQNEAQ (reference sequence). CDR3 DNA sequence: TGTGCCAGCAGCTTAGCGTCCGGGAGGCACTACGAGCAGTACTTC. This gives the protein CASSLASGRHYEQYF.

The V call is TRBV5-8, the J call TRBJ2-7; TRBD1 aligns across 8 bases. The germline CDR1 and CDR2 sequences are SGHTS and YDEGEE. The CDR3 runs 15 residues. V trimming: 5 bases; J trimming: 6 bases; junction bases outside the gene matches: 13. CDR3: CASSQITQGAIEQYF. CDR3 bases: TGTGCCAGCAGTCAGATTACCCAGGGGGCGATCGAGCAGTACTTC.

V gene TRBV14 combines with J gene TRBJ1-6; the D gene is possibly TRBD1 (6 bases). The CDR3 has 18 residues. Germline assignment: CDR1 SGHDN and CDR2 FVKESK. The V gene lost 5 bases and the J gene lost 1 base, with 18 bases spanning the gap. CDR3 DNA sequence: TGTGCCAGCAGCAAAGGGGGAGCCGCGGGATCCTATAATTCACCCCTCCACTTT. Encoded protein: CASSKGGAAGSYNSPLHF.

On this clone: The same CDR3 is also encoded by other DNA sequences in this sample. The V gene is TRBV27, the J gene TRBJ2-7, with D possibly being TRBD2 (7 bases). Looked up from germline, CDR1 is MNHEY and CDR2 is SMNVEV (reference sequence). The V and J ends lost 0 bases and 3 bases respectively, with 9 bases between them. The CDR3 totals 14 residues. Here the CDR3 reads CASSLSGGGYEQYF. The CDR3 nucleotides are TGTGCCAGCAGTTTATCAGGGGGGGGCTACGAGCAGTACTTC.

The genes are TRBV27 and TRBJ2-1; D might be TRBD1 (5 bases). V lost 5 bases and J lost 7, with 21 bases in between. This CDR3 is built from 16 residues. CDR1 and CDR2 (germline): MNHEY, SMNVEV (reference sequence). Here the CDR3 reads CASSRQTPPGWNEQFF. CDR3 sequence (DNA): TGTGCCAGCAGTCGACAGACTCCCCCCGGGTGGAATGAGCAGTTCTTC.

About this clone itself: The sample carries other DNA sequences with the same CDR3. The chain links TRBV4-1 to TRBJ2-7, with D unresolved. The germline V gene has CDR1 MGHRA and CDR2 YSYEKL. Trimming stripped 0 bases from V and 2 bases from J, with 5 bases between. CDR3 length: 13 amino acids. CDR3: CASSQEGPYEQYF. The CDR3 nucleotides read TGCGCCAGCAGCCAAGAGGGTCCCTACGAGCAGTACTTC.

This clone was recorded a few times. The chain recombines TRBV6-5 with TRBJ1-6; TRBD1 matches at 7 bases. The CDR3 is made up of 15 amino acids. The germline V gene encodes CDR1 MNHEY and CDR2 SVGAGI. The trim removed 4 bases at V and 9 bases at J, leaving 9 bases unmatched. CDR3 in DNA: TGTGCCAGCAGTTCCCGTCAGGGGGTAGGTTCACCCCTCCACTTT. It translates to CASSSRQGVGSPLHF.

The chain links TRBV13 to TRBJ2-3; 8 positions match TRBD2. Germline V gene lookup returns CDR1 PRHDT and CDR2 FYEKMQ (reference sequence). The CDR3 runs 14 residues. V shed 5 bases and J 5 bases; nucleotides not matched to a gene: 6. As DNA, the CDR3 is TGTGCCAGCAGCCACGGGGGGGGAGAAGATACGCAGTATTTT. Protein: CASSHGGGEDTQYF.

With regard to this clone: Other DNA sequences within the sample encode an identical CDR3. This sequence joins TRBV4-1 and TRBJ2-7, with 8 bases identical to TRBD1. V lost 3 bases, J lost 4 bases, and 2 bases stayed unmatched. The length of the CDR3 is 13 residues. Per the germline V gene, CDR1 is MGHRA and CDR2 is YSYEKL. The CDR3 loop is CASSHGQGYEQYF. The CDR3 coding sequence is TGCGCCAGCAGCCACGGACAGGGATACGAGCAGTACTTC.

This chain joins TRBV6-5 and TRBJ1-1; D unclear. Trimming cost V 7 bases and J 0 bases, with 12 bases left between them. Per germline, CDR1 MNHEY and CDR2 SVGAGI. This CDR3 contains 14 residues. CDR3: CASMGNAVNTEAFF. CDR3 coding DNA: TGTGCCAGCATGGGAAATGCGGTGAACACTGAAGCTTTCTTT.

V and J are TRBV7-9 and TRBJ2-1; a weak D match, TRBD2 (5 bases). Germline V gives CDR1 SEHNR, CDR2 FQNEAQ (reference sequence). V lost 5 bases to trimming and J lost 0 bases, with 14 bases between them. This CDR3 spans 16 amino acids. Here the CDR3 reads CASSQSGSGSYNEQFF. The CDR3 DNA reads TGTGCCAGCAGCCAATCGGGGAGCGGCTCCTACAATGAGCAGTTCTTC.

In the case of this clone: This same CDR3 is encoded by further DNA sequences in the sample. The rearrangement uses TRBV27 and TRBJ2-3; TRBD2 aligns across 14 bases. The V gene end was trimmed by 3 bases and the J gene end by 3 bases; junction bases not matched to a gene: 5. Germline V gene data show CDR1 as MNHEY and CDR2 as SMNVEV (reference sequence). The CDR3 is 17 residues long. CDR3 coding DNA: TGTGCCAGCAGTTTGTTGACTAGCGGGGGGGCGACAGATACGCAGTATTTT. Its translation: CASSLLTSGGATDTQYF.

This chain joins TRBV5-8 and TRBJ2-4; D is ambiguous. V dropped 0 bases and J dropped 0 bases, with 10 bases sitting between them. The CDR3 totals 16 residues. Germline assignment: CDR1 SGHTS and CDR2 YDEGEE. CDR3 nucleotide sequence: TGTGCCAGCAGCTTGGAGAGAATAGTAGCCAAAAACATTCAGTACTTC. Translated, it gives CASSLERIVAKNIQYF.